This TCR beta chain was recovered during a study of shared clonotypes between healthy human individuals. Whole-study context: Plates per donor: three CD4 naive, three CD4 memory, two CD8 naive, one CD8 memory. Findings and caveats of the study: Limitation of the genetic and exposure-history diversity represented came from the few donors. Clonotype sharing among donors was thought likely to change with sequencing depth.

Trimming cost V 3 bases and J 2 bases, with 14 bases left between them. The CDR3 covers 16 residues. Germline lookup yields CDR1 KGHSH and CDR2 LQKENI. A word on this clone: Its specificity is unknown.

Measured with immunoSEQ multiplex PCR; TCRdb has only the in-frame clones, and not every one. The repertoire holds 2 million to 3 million clones, with approximately 93% as singletons. This receptor was taken from a young man in good health. Some clones in this sample may be carry-over from other donors' samples. Sample: naive CD4+ T cells from PBMCs. Documented subset: CD45RA+ positively selected. V and J are TRBV18 and TRBJ1-3; D is possibly TRBD1 (5 bases). CDR3 sequence (DNA): TGTGCCAGCTCACCGTACAAGGGGCAGACTGGAAACACCATATATTTT. Translation gives CASSPYKGQTGNTIYF.